The 14 T cell receptor beta chains reported below all come from one sample, sequenced in a study of cytomegalovirus exposure and HLA in healthy donors. The PCR used 60 Vbeta and 13 Jbeta primers. Here immunoSEQ multiplex PCR was the method, and the copy in TCRdb shows in-frame clones only, minus some. The table shows some 160,000 clones, with almost 85% occurring only once. The sequenced sample was PBMCs. Receptors originate from a woman aged 45-65 years in good health and CMV-seronegative.

The V call is TRBV5-6, the J call TRBJ2-5; 8 bases agree with TRBD1. Gene TRBJ2-7 matches the end of the DNA better, so the J call may be wrong. The CDR3 has 14 amino acids. Germline loops: CDR1 SGHDT, CDR2 YYEEEE. The CDR3 region is CASSFPTGGYEQYF. In nucleotides, the CDR3 is TGTGCCAGCAGCTTTCCCACAGGGGGCTACGAGCAGTACTTC.

The chain couples TRBV4-2 to TRBJ2-7; 11 nucleotides agree with TRBD2. The CDR3 spans 18 residues. Germline CDR1 is LGHNA and CDR2 is YNFKEQ. The V segment lost 0 bases and the J segment 0 bases; nucleotides outside the gene matches: 7. Here the CDR3 DNA reads TGTGCCAGCAGCCAAGAAGACCCGGGACTAGCGGACTCCTACGAGCAGTACTTC. Its protein product is CASSQEDPGLADSYEQYF.

The chain has TRBV2 and TRBJ2-1; perhaps TRBD2 as D (6 bases). The germline CDR1 and CDR2 sequences are SNHLY and FYNNEI. The germline V and J ends were trimmed by 5 bases and 13 bases, with 24 bases remaining between them. The CDR3 runs to 15 residues. CDR3: CASSQRQLRGFLQFF. The CDR3 nucleotides are TGTGCCAGCAGTCAACGACAGTTGCGGGGATTCTTACAGTTCTTC.

This rearrangement joins TRBV19 to TRBJ2-7, with a possible D match to TRBD1 (6 bases). The V gene lost 5 bases and the J gene lost 2 bases, with 13 bases spanning the gap. Germline V lookup: CDR1 LNHDA, CDR2 SQIVND (reference sequence). The CDR3 consists of 14 residues. In DNA form, the CDR3 reads TGTGCCAGTAGTCCGGGACACGCCACCTACGAGCAGTACTTC. Translating it yields CASSPGHATYEQYF.

The gene calls are TRBV28 and TRBJ2-5, with 15 nucleotides matching TRBD2. The CDR3 totals 15 residues. Germline V gives CDR1 MDHEN, CDR2 SYDVKM. The J segment lost 4 bases and the V segment lost 8 bases, leaving 5 bases of the junction unmatched. CDR3 DNA sequence: TGTGCCAGCGAAGGACTAGCGGGGGGGCCAGAGACCCAGTACTTC. It encodes CASEGLAGGPETQYF.

The V gene is TRBV5-1, the J gene TRBJ2-7; 11 bases are a match to TRBD2. V gave up 4 bases and J gave up 4 bases; unmatched junction bases: 7. Looked up from germline, CDR1 is SGHRS and CDR2 is YFSETQ. The length of the CDR3 is 15 residues. The DNA for the CDR3 is TGCGCCAGCAGCGACGCGACTAGCGGGGTGTACGAGCAGTACTTC. Amino acid sequence: CASSDATSGVYEQYF.

The chain combines TRBV4-1 with TRBJ1-5; 11 bases are a match to TRBD1. The CDR3 sequence is 16 residues long. V dropped 1 base and J dropped 6; count of bases not matched to a gene: 5. Per germline, CDR1 MGHRA and CDR2 YSYEKL. The CDR3 DNA follows: TGCGCCAGCAGCCAAGTCGGACAGGGGGCAAGTCAGCCCCAGCATTTT. It translates to CASSQVGQGASQPQHF.

CDR3 region: CASSLWGSGTKETQYF. CDR3 coding DNA: TGCGCCAGCAGCCTATGGGGTAGCGGGACAAAAGAGACCCAGTACTTC. This chain uses TRBV4-1 with TRBJ2-5, with 8 positions matching TRBD2. The CDR3 has 16 amino acids. Trimming removed 4 bases from V and 3 bases from J; junction bases left unmatched: 10. The germline CDR1 and CDR2 sequences are MGHRA and YSYEKL.

This clone was seen just once. The CDR3 reads CATSRDLAESYEQYF. DNA of the CDR3: TGTGCCACCAGCAGAGATTTGGCGGAATCCTACGAGCAGTACTTC. This chain uses TRBV15 with TRBJ2-5; no reliable D call. The better agreement between TRBJ2-7 and the DNA end casts doubt on the J call. CDR3 length: 15 residues. The germline V gene encodes CDR1 LNHNV and CDR2 YYDKDF (reference sequence).

This clone came up a few times. This sequence joins TRBV29-1 and TRBJ2-1; 10 positions agree with TRBD2. V lost 4 bases, J lost 4 bases, and 4 bases stayed unmatched. CDR1 SQVTM and CDR2 ANQGSEA come from the germline V gene. This CDR3 is 14 amino acids long. CDR3 sequence (DNA): TGCAGCGTTGTTGCAGCGGGAGGGTACAATGAGCAGTTCTTC. Its translation is CSVVAAGGYNEQFF.

The genes are TRBV5-8 and TRBJ1-5, with a possible D match to TRBD1 (5 bases). V lost 2 bases to trimming and J lost 0 bases, with 9 bases between them. This CDR3 is built from 15 residues. CDR1 and CDR2 from the germline V gene are SGHTS and YDEGEE. The CDR3 coding sequence is TGTGCCAGCAGCTTCGACAGAATTAGCAATCAGCCCCAGCATTTT. Residues: CASSFDRISNQPQHF. The entire variable domain, with the rest obtained from reference TRBV5-8 and TRBJ1-5, is as follows: EAGVTQSPTHLIKTRGQQATLRCSPISGHTSVYWYQQALGLGLQFLLWYDEGEERNRGNFPPRFSGRQFPNYSSELNVNALELEDSALYLCASSFDRISNQPQHFGDGTRLSIL.

This chain links TRBV28 with TRBJ1-5, with D perhaps TRBD1 (5 bases). The V gene lost 6 bases and the J gene lost 2 bases, with 11 bases spanning the gap. The CDR3 loop spans 14 amino acids. Germline V gene data show CDR1 as MDHEN and CDR2 as SYDVKM. CDR3 coding DNA: TGTGCCAGCAGGCTGGGGGGAGGCAATCAGCCCCAGCATTTT. Its translation is CASRLGGGNQPQHF.

This sequence joins TRBV7-6 and TRBJ2-7; D gene unclear. V was trimmed by 1 base and J by 5 bases, leaving 3 bases between them. Germline values: CDR1 SGHVS, CDR2 FNYEAQ. This CDR3 has 11 amino acids. The CDR3 is CASSLVDEQYF. The CDR3, as DNA: TGTGCCAGCAGCTTAGTAGACGAGCAGTACTTC.

This chain links TRBV28 with TRBJ2-6; D gene unclear. The CDR3 length is 11 residues. Trimming removed 11 bases from V and 2 bases from J, with 4 bases in between. The V gene's germline CDR1 is MDHEN and CDR2 SYDVKM. The CDR3 loop is CASTGANVLTF. CDR3 nucleotide sequence: TGTGCCTCAACTGGGGCCAACGTCCTGACTTTC.